A selection of T cell receptor beta chains follows, all from one sample in a study of early T cells in non-severe SARS-CoV-2 infection. From the 5' RACE reads, TCRdb called clonotypes with MiXCR, one entry per CDR3 protein. The table includes roughly 75,000 distinct CDR3 sequences, over 9% detected once. Material for sequencing was whole blood. The source of these receptors is an adult who was a healthcare worker with PCR-confirmed SARS-CoV-2 infection or an uninfected control (not recorded which). The CDR3 runs from the conserved cysteine through the conserved F or W. A D gene is named only where the DNA matches it firmly. The listing skips clone size in some rows; elsewhere it reads once, few, many or a size class.

j_gene | d_gene | v_gene | abundance | CDR3aa | CDR3nt
TRBJ2-3 | TRBD2 | TRBV6-5 | . | CASSRGLVVSTDTQYF | TGTGCCAGCAGTCGGGGACTAGTAGTCTCCACAGATACGCAGTATTTT
TRBJ2-7 | TRBD2 | TRBV9 | . | CASSVGTSTREQYF | TGTGCCAGCAGCGTCGGGACTAGCACCCGCGAGCAGTACTTC
TRBJ2-3 | TRBD2 | TRBV7-3 | many | CASSLGGRAGDTQYF | TGTGCCAGCAGCTTAGGCGGGAGGGCCGGAGATACGCAGTATTTT
TRBJ1-2 | . | TRBV20-1 | many | CSAESPLRYGYTF | TGCAGTGCCGAGAGCCCTTTACGCTATGGCTACACCTTC
TRBJ2-1 | . | TRBV19 | few | CASSATGSYNEQFF | TGTGCCAGTAGTGCGACGGGCTCCTACAATGAGCAGTTCTTC
TRBJ1-5 | . | TRBV6-1 | many | CASSEAGIPQHF | TGTGCCAGCAGTGAAGCGGGGATTCCCCAGCATTTT
TRBJ1-3 | . | TRBV5-5 | few | CASSTGTTGNTIYF | TGTGCCAGCAGCACCGGGACAACTGGAAACACCATATATTTT
TRBJ2-7 | TRBD2 | TRBV20-1 | . | CSARLAGGSYEQYF | TGCAGTGCTAGGCTAGCGGGAGGGTCCTACGAGCAGTACTTC
TRBJ1-4 | . | TRBV5-1 | . | CASSSLDPGRGEKLFF | TGCGCCAGCAGCTCCCTTGACCCAGGGAGGGGTGAAAAACTGTTTTTT
TRBJ1-1 | . | TRBV5-1 | . | CASSLGQGVRDTEAFF | TGCGCCAGCAGCTTGGGCCAGGGCGTACGCGACACTGAAGCTTTCTTT
TRBJ2-5 | . | TRBV5-6 | few | CASSLQGREETQYF | TGTGCCAGCAGCTTGCAGGGCAGGGAAGAGACCCAGTACTTC
TRBJ2-1 | . | TRBV5-1 | many | CASSPGAGAVINNEQFF | TGCGCCAGCAGCCCGGGGGCGGGAGCAGTTATTAACAATGAGCAGTTCTTC
TRBJ1-6 | . | TRBV5-1 | . | CASSVMGSYNSPLHF | TGCGCCAGCAGTGTGATGGGAAGCTATAATTCACCCCTCCACTTT
TRBJ2-3 | TRBD2 | TRBV20-1 | few | CSARESSGSTDTQYF | TGCAGTGCTAGAGAGTCTAGCGGGAGCACAGATACGCAGTATTTT
TRBJ2-1 | TRBD2 | TRBV29-1 | many | CSVRGTSGSSNEQFF | TGCAGCGTCCGGGGGACTAGCGGGAGCTCGAATGAGCAGTTCTTC
TRBJ2-1 | TRBD2 | TRBV28 | few | CASRSGRETSGAEQFF | TGTGCCAGCAGATCTGGTCGTGAGACTAGCGGGGCGGAGCAGTTCTTC
TRBJ1-6 | . | TRBV27 | . | CANLGSNSPLHF | TGTGCCAACCTGGGGAGCAATTCACCCCTCCACTTT
TRBJ2-4 | . | TRBV9 | few | CASSVGAGTKNIQYF | TGTGCCAGCAGCGTAGGGGCAGGGACGAAAAACATTCAGTACTTC
TRBJ2-7 | . | TRBV27 | few | CASSPTGGYEQYF | TGTGCCAGCAGTCCGACTGGGGGCTACGAGCAGTACTTC
TRBJ1-1 | TRBD1 | TRBV5-1 | many | CASSSGTGGTEAFF | TGCGCCAGCAGCTCCGGGACAGGGGGCACTGAAGCTTTCTTT
TRBJ1-6 | . | TRBV6-1 | few | CASMESGNSPLHF | TGTGCCAGCATGGAGTCGGGGAATTCACCCCTCCACTTT
TRBJ1-1 | TRBD1 | TRBV5-1 | few | CASRTLGQGENTEAFF | TGCGCCAGCAGGACCTTAGGACAGGGAGAGAACACTGAAGCTTTCTTT
TRBJ2-1 | . | TRBV7-2 | few | CASTTLSINEQFF | TGTGCCAGCACCACCCTCTCGATCAATGAGCAGTTCTTC
TRBJ2-7 | TRBD2 | TRBV20-1 | few | CSATAGVSLYEQYF | TGCAGTGCTACAGCGGGAGTCTCCCTCTACGAGCAGTACTTC
TRBJ2-1 | TRBD2 | TRBV27 | many | CASSRLAGGYNEQFF | TGTGCCAGCAGTCGACTAGCGGGAGGCTACAATGAGCAGTTCTTC
TRBJ1-2 | . | TRBV27 | many | CASSSQHKAGDYGYTF | TGTGCCAGCAGTTCCCAACATAAGGCAGGGGACTATGGCTACACCTTC
TRBJ1-4 | . | TRBV7-9 | few | CASSLAGSGEKLFF | TGTGCCAGCAGCTTAGCAGGGTCCGGGGAAAAACTGTTTTTT
TRBJ2-1 | TRBD2 | TRBV25-1 | few | CASSGRLAASNEQFF | TGTGCCAGCAGTGGGAGACTAGCAGCGAGCAATGAGCAGTTCTTC
TRBJ2-2 | TRBD2 | TRBV3-1 | . | CASSQASGGTGELFF | TGTGCCAGCAGCCAGGCTAGCGGGGGCACCGGGGAGCTGTTTTTT
TRBJ2-4 | . | TRBV7-2 | . | CASNLPGSGNIQYF | TGTGCCAGCAACCTTCCGGGGAGTGGGAACATTCAGTACTTC
TRBJ1-2 | . | TRBV20-1 | . | CSAARDGYTF | TGCAGTGCGGCACGCGATGGCTACACCTTC
TRBJ2-3 | TRBD2 | TRBV4-2 | many | CASSQRLAGVSTDTQYF | TGTGCCAGCAGCCAACGTCTAGCGGGAGTTAGCACAGATACGCAGTATTTT
TRBJ1-6 | . | TRBV5-5 | many | CASSLSRQGRSPLHF | TGTGCCAGCAGCTTGAGCAGGCAGGGTAGATCACCCCTCCACTTT
TRBJ2-3 | . | TRBV10-3 | many | CAISGQITDTQYF | TGTGCCATCAGTGGGCAGATCACAGATACGCAGTATTTT
TRBJ2-1 | TRBD2 | TRBV6-4 | . | CASSKLADSSNEQFF | TGTGCCAGCAGTAAACTAGCGGATTCATCTAATGAGCAGTTCTTC
TRBJ2-7 | TRBD2 | TRBV18 | many | CASSPRGGATYEQYF | TGTGCCAGCTCACCACGCGGGGGGGCCACCTACGAGCAGTACTTC
TRBJ2-2 | . | TRBV11-2 | many | CASSPQTGIRELFF | TGTGCCAGCAGCCCACAGACCGGTATTCGGGAGCTGTTTTTT
TRBJ1-4 | . | TRBV2 | many | CASRNRVGDEKLFF | TGTGCCAGCCGTAACAGGGTTGGTGATGAAAAACTGTTTTTT
TRBJ2-1 | . | TRBV6-2/TRBV6-3 | few | CASHPPAGTLLTYNEQFF | TGTGCCAGCCACCCCCCCGCGGGGACTTTATTGACCTACAATGAGCAGTTCTTC
TRBJ1-2 | . | TRBV29-1 | many | CSVGGGTGDYGYTF | TGCAGCGTTGGAGGGGGTACAGGTGATTATGGCTACACCTTC
TRBJ2-2 | TRBD1 | TRBV30 | few | CAWKSADRPNTGELFF | TGTGCCTGGAAGTCGGCGGACAGGCCCAACACCGGGGAGCTGTTTTTT
TRBJ2-1 | TRBD2 | TRBV9 | . | CASSDRSGRAPEQFF | TGTGCCAGCAGCGATCGTAGCGGGAGGGCCCCTGAGCAGTTCTTC
TRBJ2-7 | TRBD2 | TRBV9 | . | CASSKSGSLAGEQYF | TGTGCCAGCAGCAAGAGCGGGAGTCTCGCCGGCGAGCAGTACTTC
TRBJ1-1 | . | TRBV4-1 | many | CASSQEWEGTGLGTEAFF | TGCGCCAGCAGCCAAGAATGGGAGGGAACTGGTCTGGGGACTGAAGCTTTCTTT
TRBJ2-1 | . | TRBV10-2 | many | CASSEIAGFRGNEQFF | TGCGCCAGCAGTGAGATCGCGGGATTCAGGGGGAATGAGCAGTTCTTC